This T cell receptor beta chain was sequenced during a study of OX40 agonist ivuxolimab in advanced cancers. At the level of the study: Enrollees could have had prior anti-PD-1, anti-PD-L1 or anti-CTLA-4 therapy, which under 50% had received.

The ends lost 2 bases at V and 2 bases at J; junction bases unmatched: 11. In germline, CDR1 is MGHRA, CDR2 YSYEKL. This CDR3 spans 17 amino acids. The repertoire was sequenced with immunoSEQ multiplex PCR; TCRdb's copy has only in-frame clones and lacks some. The repertoire holds 9,100 or so clones, 55% to 75% seen once, with over 40% in the top ten. This TCR derives from an adult with an advanced solid tumor such as melanoma, head and neck, liver or kidney cancer. The source material was CD4+ or CD8+ T cells sorted from blood, sampled in a trial of the OX40 agonist ivuxolimab. V gene TRBV4-1 combines with J gene TRBJ2-7; TRBD1 aligns across 8 bases. In DNA form, the CDR3 reads TGCGCCAGCAGCCAACTTTCCGGACAGGGCCTTGCCTACGAGCAGTACTTC. Translating gives CASSQLSGQGLAYEQYF.